A selection of T cell receptor beta chains follows, all from one sample in a study of cytomegalovirus exposure and HLA in healthy donors. Libraries were prepared by immunoSEQ multiplex PCR; TCRdb keeps only in-frame clonotypes and omits some of them. The data contain under 250,000 clones, 85% to 95% of them seen just once; the ten biggest clones take up roughly 1%. What was sequenced was PBMCs. The receptors originated from a woman between 18 and 29 years old in good health and CMV-seronegative. CDR3s include the opening cysteine and the closing phenylalanine or tryptophan. Clone size is not always given. Where it is, it says once, few, many or a class for expanded clones.

>TRBV30|TRBJ1-5|NA
CAWSVPRTGNLQPQHF
>TRBV9|TRBJ1-1|NA
CASSVVMGAGEAFF
>TRBV19|TRBJ2-5|NA
CASSTGLAGGGETQYF
>TRBV14|TRBJ2-1|NA
CASSLKGVGIGEQFF
>TRBV6-1|TRBJ2-7|NA
CASSEGAARSYEQYF
>TRBV2|TRBJ1-1|once
CASSLTIWGMYLNTEAFF
>TRBV28|TRBJ2-2|NA
CASNEGTGELFF
>TRBV30|TRBJ1-2|NA
CAWSTGQGNYGYTF
>TRBV5-1|TRBJ1-2|few
CASSLDGGYTF
>TRBV27|TRBJ1-1|NA
CASSLNQNEAFF
>TRBV25-1|TRBJ2-1|NA
CASSRSGRVYEQFF
>TRBV7-7|TRBJ2-2|once
CASSFDTPMNTGELFF
>TRBV19|TRBJ2-5|NA
CASSIGGQYQETQYF
>TRBV7-9|TRBJ1-2|NA
CASSLGTAFYGYTF
>TRBV15|TRBJ2-7|once
CATSSVALVYEQYF
>TRBV29-1|TRBJ2-5|NA
CSVGPTGQETQYF
>TRBV20-1|TRBJ1-1|NA
CSATPTGEAFF
>TRBV18|TRBJ2-7|NA
CASSLFSYEQYF
>TRBV19|TRBJ1-2|NA
CASYGSFNYGYTF